A single sample gave rise to the 2 T cell receptor beta chains below, sequenced in a study of technical replicates of blood from a handful of donors (dated by TCRdb to 2015 to 2018). Receptors were amplified or captured by the immunoSEQ multiplex PCR assay. As stored in TCRdb, this immuneACCESS dataset retains in-frame rearrangements with V and J assigned. A fraction of the clones does not appear; measured against another copy, unresolved V genes explain less than half of the discrepancy, and the remainder lacks a known reason. Recorded for this sample are about 68,000 clones; about 97% of them occurred a single time. Under 0.3% of the sample goes to the ten largest clones. Specimen: T cells isolated from PBMCs. The receptor source for this set is a human donor in good health.

The V and J genes are TRBV6-5 and TRBJ1-1; a possible D gene is TRBD1 (5 bases). V gave up 6 bases and J gave up 3 bases, with 8 bases separating them. Germline V gene lookup returns CDR1 MNHEY and CDR2 SVGAGI. The CDR3 loop spans 12 amino acids. The CDR3 DNA sequence: TGTGCCAGCAGGGAGGGACACACTGAAGCTTTCTTT. The encoded protein is CASREGHTEAFF.

The chain is built from TRBV29-1 and TRBJ1-1; D perhaps matches TRBD1 (5 bases). V was trimmed by 1 base and J by 1 base, leaving 10 bases between them. This CDR3 has 14 amino acids. Germline V gene lookup returns CDR1 SQVTM and CDR2 ANQGSEA. The CDR3 sequence: CSVEGGDGNTEAFF. The CDR3, as DNA: TGCAGCGTTGAAGGGGGCGACGGGAACACTGAAGCTTTCTTT.